The sample holds many counts of the clone carrying this T cell receptor beta chain. Its antigen is not identified. These data are taken from a study of T-cell reconstitution after alpha-beta-depleted transplantation in children. Study-wide results and limits: T-cell counts and diversity at one year following transplant were attributed mainly to newly produced T cells. Expanded clones from the graft, numbering several hundred, reportedly supplied alpha-beta T cells about two months after transplant. Recipient T cells and thymic progenitors that survived were the source of the high TCRbeta diversity seen at day 60 in some patients.

Preparation of the TCRbeta library involved a method that used unique molecular identifiers. One entry per CDR3 protein results from TCRdb running MiXCR on the PCR reads. The sample includes approximately 350,000 distinct CDR3 sequences, roughly 17% of them seen just once. CDR3 length: 12 amino acids. The V end lost 3 bases, the J end lost 8 bases, and 8 bases lay between the germline ends. Looked up from germline, CDR1 is SNHLY and CDR2 is FYNNEI. The source of this sequence is a male patient between 2 and 15 years old who had a stem cell transplant for acute lymphoblastic leukemia, so the T cells may come from the graft donor. Sample: PBMCs, mostly from graft donor cells, taken 360 days after TCRalphabeta/CD19-depleted stem cell transplant. This chain connects TRBV2 to TRBJ2-1; tentative D call: TRBD2 (6 bases). In DNA form, the CDR3 reads TGTGCCAGCAGTGACGCGGGGTATGAGCAGTTCTTC. Protein: CASSDAGYEQFF.